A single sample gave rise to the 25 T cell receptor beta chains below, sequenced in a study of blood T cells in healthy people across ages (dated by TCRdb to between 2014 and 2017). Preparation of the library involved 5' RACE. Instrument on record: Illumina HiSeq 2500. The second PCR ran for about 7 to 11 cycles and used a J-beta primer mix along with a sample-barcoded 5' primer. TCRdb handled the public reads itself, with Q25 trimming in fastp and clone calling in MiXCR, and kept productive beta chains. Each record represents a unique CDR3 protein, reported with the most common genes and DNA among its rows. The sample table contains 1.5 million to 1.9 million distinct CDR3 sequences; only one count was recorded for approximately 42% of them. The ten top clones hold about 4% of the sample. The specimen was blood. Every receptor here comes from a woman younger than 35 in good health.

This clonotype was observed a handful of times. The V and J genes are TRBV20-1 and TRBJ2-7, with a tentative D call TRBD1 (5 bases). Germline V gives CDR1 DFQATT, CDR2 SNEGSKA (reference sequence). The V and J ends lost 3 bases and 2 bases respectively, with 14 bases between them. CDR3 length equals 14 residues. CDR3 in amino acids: CSASVRGSPYEQYF. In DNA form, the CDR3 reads TGCAGTGCTAGCGTAAGGGGATCACCCTACGAGCAGTACTTC.

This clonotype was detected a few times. CDR3 in DNA: TGTGCCAGCAGTTCCTTAGGGGGCGCGTGGTATGGCTACACCTTC. This codes for CASSSLGGAWYGYTF. The gene calls are TRBV28 and TRBJ1-2; 7 bases are a match to TRBD1. CDR1 is MDHEN and CDR2 is SYDVKM in the germline V gene. This CDR3 is built from 15 residues. J lost 5 bases, V lost 4 bases, and 10 bases had no gene match.

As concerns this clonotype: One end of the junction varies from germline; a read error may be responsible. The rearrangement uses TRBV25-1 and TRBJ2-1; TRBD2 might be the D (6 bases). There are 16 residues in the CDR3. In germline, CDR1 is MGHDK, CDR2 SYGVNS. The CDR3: CTSSKTGSSGRNEQFF. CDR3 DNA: TGTACCAGCAGTAAAACAGGTAGCTCGGGGAGGAATGAGCAGTTCTTC. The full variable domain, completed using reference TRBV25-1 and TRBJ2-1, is EADIYQTPRYLVIGTGKKITLECSQTMGHDKMYWYQQDPGMELHLIHYSYGVNSTEKGDLSSESTVSRIRTEHFPLTLESARPSHTSQYLCTSSKTGSSGRNEQFFGPGTRLTVL.

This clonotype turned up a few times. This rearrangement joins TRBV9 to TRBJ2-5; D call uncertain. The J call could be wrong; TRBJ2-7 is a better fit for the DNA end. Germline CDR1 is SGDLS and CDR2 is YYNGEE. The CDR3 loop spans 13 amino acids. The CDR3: CASSVVVGHEQYF. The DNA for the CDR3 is TGTGCCAGCAGCGTAGTGGTGGGCCACGAGCAGTACTTC.

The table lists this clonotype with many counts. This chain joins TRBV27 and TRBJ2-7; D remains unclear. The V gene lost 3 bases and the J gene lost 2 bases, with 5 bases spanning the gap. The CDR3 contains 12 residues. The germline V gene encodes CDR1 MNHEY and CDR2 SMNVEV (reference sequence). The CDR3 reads CASSFNTYEQYF. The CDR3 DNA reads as TGTGCCAGCAGTTTCAACACCTACGAGCAGTACTTC.

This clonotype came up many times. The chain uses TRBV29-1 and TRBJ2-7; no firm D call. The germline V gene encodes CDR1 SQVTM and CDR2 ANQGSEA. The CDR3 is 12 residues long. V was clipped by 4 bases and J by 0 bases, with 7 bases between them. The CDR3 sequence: CSVVSSSYEQYF. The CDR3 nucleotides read TGCAGCGTTGTGTCCAGCTCCTACGAGCAGTACTTC.

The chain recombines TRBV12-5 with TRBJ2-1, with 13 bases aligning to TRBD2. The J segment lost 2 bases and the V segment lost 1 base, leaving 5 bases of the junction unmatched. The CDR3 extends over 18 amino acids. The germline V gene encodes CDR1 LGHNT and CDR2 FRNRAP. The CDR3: CASGLGKTSGGAYNEQFF. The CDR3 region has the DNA TGTGCTAGTGGTTTGGGTAAAACTAGCGGGGGGGCCTACAATGAGCAGTTCTTC.

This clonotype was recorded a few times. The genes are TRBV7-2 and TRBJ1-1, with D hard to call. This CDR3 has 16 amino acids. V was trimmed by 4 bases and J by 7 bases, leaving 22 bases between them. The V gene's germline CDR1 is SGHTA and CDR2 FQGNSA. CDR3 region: CASSSLPHRAIIEAFF. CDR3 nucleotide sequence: TGTGCCAGCAGCTCCCTCCCCCACAGAGCGATCATTGAAGCTTTCTTT. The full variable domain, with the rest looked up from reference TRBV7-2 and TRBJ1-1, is GAGVSQSPSNKVTEKGKDVELRCDPISGHTALYWYRQSLGQGLEFLIYFQGNSAPDKSGLPSDRFSAERTGGSVSTLTIQRTQQEDSAVYLCASSSLPHRAIIEAFFGQGTRLTVV.

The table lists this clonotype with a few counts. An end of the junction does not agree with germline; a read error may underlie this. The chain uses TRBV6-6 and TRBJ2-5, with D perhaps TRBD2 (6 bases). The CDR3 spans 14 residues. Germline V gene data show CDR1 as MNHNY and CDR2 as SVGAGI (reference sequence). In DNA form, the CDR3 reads TGTGCCACCAGTAAGGCGGGAACAGGAGAGACCCAGTACTTC. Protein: CATSKAGTGETQYF.

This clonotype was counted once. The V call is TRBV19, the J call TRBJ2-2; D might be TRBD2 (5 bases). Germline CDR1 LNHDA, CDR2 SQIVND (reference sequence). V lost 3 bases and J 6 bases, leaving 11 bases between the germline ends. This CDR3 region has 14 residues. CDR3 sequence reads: CASSIWEIPGELFF. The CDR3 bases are TGTGCCAGTAGTATTTGGGAGATCCCCGGGGAGCTGTTTTTT.

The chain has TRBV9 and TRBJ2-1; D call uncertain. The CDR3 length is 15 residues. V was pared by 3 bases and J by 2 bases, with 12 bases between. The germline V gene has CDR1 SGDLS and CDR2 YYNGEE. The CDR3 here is CASSGSITPYNEQFF. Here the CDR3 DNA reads TGTGCCAGCAGCGGATCAATAACCCCCTACAATGAGCAGTTCTTC.

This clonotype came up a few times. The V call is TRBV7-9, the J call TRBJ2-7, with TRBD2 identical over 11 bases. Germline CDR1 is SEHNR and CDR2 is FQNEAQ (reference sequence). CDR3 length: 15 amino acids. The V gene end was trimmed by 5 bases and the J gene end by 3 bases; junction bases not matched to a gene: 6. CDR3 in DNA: TGTGCCAGCAGCCCAAGACTAGCGGGGCTCTACGAGCAGTACTTC. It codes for CASSPRLAGLYEQYF.

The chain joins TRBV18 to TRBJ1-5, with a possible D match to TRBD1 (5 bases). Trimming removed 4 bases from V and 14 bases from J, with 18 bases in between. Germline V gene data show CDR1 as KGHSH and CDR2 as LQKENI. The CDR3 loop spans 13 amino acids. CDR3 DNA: TGTGCCAGCTCACTCACCCTGACAGACGCGAAGCATTTT. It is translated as CASSLTLTDAKHF.

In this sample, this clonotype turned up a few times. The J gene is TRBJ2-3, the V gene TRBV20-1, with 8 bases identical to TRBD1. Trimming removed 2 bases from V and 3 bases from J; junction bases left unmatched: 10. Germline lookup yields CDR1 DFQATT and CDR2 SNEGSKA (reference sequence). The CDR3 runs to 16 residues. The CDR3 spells CSARTKGQARTDTQYF. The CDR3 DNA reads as TGCAGTGCTAGAACAAAGGGACAGGCGAGGACAGATACGCAGTATTTT.

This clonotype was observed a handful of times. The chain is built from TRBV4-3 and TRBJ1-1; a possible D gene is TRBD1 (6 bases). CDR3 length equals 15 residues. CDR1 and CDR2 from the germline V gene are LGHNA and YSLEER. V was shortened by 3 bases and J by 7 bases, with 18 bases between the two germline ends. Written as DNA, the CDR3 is TGCGCCAGCAGCCACGCCGGGACAAGAGCGGTTGAAGCTTTCTTT. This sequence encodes CASSHAGTRAVEAFF.

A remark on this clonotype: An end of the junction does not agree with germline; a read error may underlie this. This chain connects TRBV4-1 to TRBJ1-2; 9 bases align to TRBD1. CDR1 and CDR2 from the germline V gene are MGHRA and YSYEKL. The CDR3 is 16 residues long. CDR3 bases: TGCGTCAGCAGCCAGGTGGGACAGGGATTAGTTCGCGGCTACACCTTC. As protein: CVSSQVGQGLVRGYTF.

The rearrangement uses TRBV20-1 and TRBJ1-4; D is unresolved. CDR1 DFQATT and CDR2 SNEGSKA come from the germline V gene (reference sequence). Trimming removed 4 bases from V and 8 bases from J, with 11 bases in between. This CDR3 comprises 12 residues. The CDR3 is CSAKRSQEKLFF. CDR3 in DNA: TGCAGTGCTAAGAGATCTCAGGAAAAACTGTTTTTT.

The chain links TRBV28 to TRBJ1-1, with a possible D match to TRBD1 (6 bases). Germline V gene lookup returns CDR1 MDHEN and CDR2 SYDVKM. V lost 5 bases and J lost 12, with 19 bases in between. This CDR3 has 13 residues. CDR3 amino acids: CASSRVQGRSPFF. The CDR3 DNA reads TGTGCCAGCAGTCGCGTACAGGGTAGGTCTCCTTTCTTT.

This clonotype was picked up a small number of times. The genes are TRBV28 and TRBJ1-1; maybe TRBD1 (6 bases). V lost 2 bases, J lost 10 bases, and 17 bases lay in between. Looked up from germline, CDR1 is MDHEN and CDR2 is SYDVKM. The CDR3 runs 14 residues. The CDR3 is CASSLGRATGGAFF. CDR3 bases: TGTGCCAGCAGTTTAGGGAGGGCGACAGGAGGAGCTTTCTTT.

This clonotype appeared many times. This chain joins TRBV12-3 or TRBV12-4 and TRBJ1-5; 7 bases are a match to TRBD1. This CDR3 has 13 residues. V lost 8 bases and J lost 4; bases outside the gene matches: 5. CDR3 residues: CASRSTGNQPQHF. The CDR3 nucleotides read TGTGCCAGCCGATCGACAGGGAATCAGCCCCAGCATTTT.

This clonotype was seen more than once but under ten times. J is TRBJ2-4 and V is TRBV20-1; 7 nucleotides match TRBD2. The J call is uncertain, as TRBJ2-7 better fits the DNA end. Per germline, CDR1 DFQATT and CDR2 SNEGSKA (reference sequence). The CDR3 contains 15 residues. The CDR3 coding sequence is TGCAGTGCTAGAGCAGGGACTCGACTAGCAGACGAGCAGTACTTC. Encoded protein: CSARAGTRLADEQYF.

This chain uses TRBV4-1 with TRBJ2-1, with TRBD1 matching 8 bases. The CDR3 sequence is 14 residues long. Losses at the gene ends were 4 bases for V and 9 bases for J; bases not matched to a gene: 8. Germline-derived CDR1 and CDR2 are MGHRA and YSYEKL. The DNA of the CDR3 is TGCGCCAGCAGCCGGGGACAGGTCTCTCCTGAGCAGTTCTTC. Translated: CASSRGQVSPEQFF.

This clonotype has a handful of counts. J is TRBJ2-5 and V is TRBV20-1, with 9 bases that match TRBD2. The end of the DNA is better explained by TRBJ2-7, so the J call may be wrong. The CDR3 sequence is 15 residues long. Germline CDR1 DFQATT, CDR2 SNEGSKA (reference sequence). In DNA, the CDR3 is TGCAGTGCTAGTTGGGATAGCGGGAGTTCTTACGAGCAGTACTTC. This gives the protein CSASWDSGSSYEQYF.

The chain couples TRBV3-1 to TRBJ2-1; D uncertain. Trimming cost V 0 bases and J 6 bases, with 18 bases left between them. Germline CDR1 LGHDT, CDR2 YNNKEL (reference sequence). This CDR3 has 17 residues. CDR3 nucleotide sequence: TGTGCCAGCAGCCAAGAGGTTCGGCAGGCCCTAGGCAATGAGCAGTTCTTC. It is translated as CASSQEVRQALGNEQFF.

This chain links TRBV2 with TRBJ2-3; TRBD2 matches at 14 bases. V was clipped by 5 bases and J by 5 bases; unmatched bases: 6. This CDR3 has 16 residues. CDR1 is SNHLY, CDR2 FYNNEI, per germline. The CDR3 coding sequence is TGTGCCAGCAGTCGACTAGCGGGGGGGCAGATAGATACGCAGTATTTT. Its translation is CASSRLAGGQIDTQYF. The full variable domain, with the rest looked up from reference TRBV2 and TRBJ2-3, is EPEVTQTPSHQVTQMGQEVILRCVPISNHLYFYWYRQILGQKVEFLVSFYNNEISEKSEIFDDQFSVERPDGSNFTLKIRSTKLEDSAMYFCASSRLAGGQIDTQYFGPGTRLTVL.